This is a list of T cell receptor beta chains from one sample in a study of prognosis after radiotherapy for stage I lung cancer. TCRdb fed the multiplex PCR reads into MiXCR, producing one record per CDR3 protein. The sample records 20,000 to 25,000 distinct CDR3 sequences, roughly two fifths being singletons. The starting material was PBMCs, obtained before or after stereotactic body radiation therapy (not recorded which). These receptors all stem from a donor over 45 with non-small cell lung cancer. Each CDR3 is given with its conserved first and last residue. A D gene is named only where the DNA matches it firmly. Clone size is shown for a subset of rows, as once, few, many or a class of expanded clone.

J gene | V gene | clone size | D gene | CDR3 protein | CDR3 DNA
TRBJ1-6 | TRBV6-8 | NA | NA | CTSALRGVSGNSPLHF | TGTACCAGCGCACTCAGGGGAGTCAGCGGTAATTCGCCCCTCCACTTT
TRBJ2-7 | TRBV10-3 | many | NA | CAISPVGAYEQYF | TGTGCCATCAGCCCCGTAGGTGCCTACGAGCAGTACTTC
TRBJ1-2 | TRBV6-1 | NA | NA | CASSLRGGRGVLIGGYTF | TGTGCCAGCAGCTTACGAGGAGGTAGGGGAGTATTAATTGGTGGCTACACCTTC
TRBJ2-7 | TRBV6-4 | NA | TRBD2 | CASSSTGTNLLCEQYF | TGTGCCAGCAGTTCTACCGGGACTAATCTTCTGTGCGAGCAGTACTTC
TRBJ2-7 | TRBV20-1 | NA | NA | CSAWKGAYEQYF | TGCAGTGCTTGGAAAGGAGCCTACGAACAGTACTTC
TRBJ1-5 | TRBV24-1 | NA | NA | CATSHRGHLNQPQHF | TGTGCCACCAGTCACCGAGGACATCTCAATCAGCCCCAGCATTTT
TRBJ2-3 | TRBV12-3/TRBV12-4 | NA | NA | CASSLLSGDFSYTQYF | TGTGCCAGCAGCCTGTTATCGGGAGATTTCTCATATACGCAGTATTTT
TRBJ1-4 | TRBV7-9 | many | TRBD1 | CASSSGTGLGNEKLFF | TGTGCCAGCAGTTCCGGGACAGGGCTTGGGAATGAAAAACTGTTTTTT
TRBJ2-3 | TRBV13 | NA | TRBD2 | CSSSLGGLAVADTQYF | TGTTCCAGCAGCTTAGGCGGACTAGCGGTAGCAGATACGCAGTATTTT
TRBJ2-5 | TRBV9 | many | NA | CASSVGQGWETQYF | TGTGCCAGCAGCGTAGGGCAGGGTTGGGAGACCCAGTACTTC
TRBJ1-2 | TRBV27 | medium-sized | NA | CASSLYAIRRAIKDYGYTF | TGTGCCAGCAGTTTATACGCAATACGACGCGCGATAAAGGACTATGGCTACACCTTC
TRBJ2-5 | TRBV29-1 | many | TRBD1 | CSVDGTGEKETQYF | TGCAGCGTCGACGGGACAGGGGAAAAGGAGACCCAGTACTTC
TRBJ2-7 | TRBV6-2/TRBV6-3 | NA | TRBD2 | CASSTDSGRDFNPYEQYF | TGTGCCAGCAGTACAGATAGCGGGAGGGACTTTAATCCATACGAGCAGTACTTC
TRBJ2-1 | TRBV20-1 | many | NA | CSAAGAIDNEQFF | TGCAGTGCGGCGGGGGCGATAGACAATGAGCAGTTCTTC
TRBJ1-1 | TRBV20-1 | many | TRBD1 | CSATDRGTEAFF | TGCAGTGCTACTGACAGGGGCACTGAAGCTTTCTTT
TRBJ2-7 | TRBV6-5 | few | NA | CSSSYSIGLRDEHYF | TGTTCCAGCAGTTACTCGATTGGGTTAAGGGACGAGCATTACTTC
TRBJ2-5 | TRBV29-1 | NA | TRBD2 | CSVEISGGCTQYF | TGCAGCGTTGAAATTTCGGGAGGATGTACCCAGTACTTC
TRBJ2-7 | TRBV15 | many | TRBD1 | CATSRDGDRAYEQYF | TGTGCCACCAGCAGAGATGGCGACAGGGCCTACGAGCAGTACTTC
TRBJ2-1 | TRBV5-1 | medium-sized | NA | CASSFGSSYNEQFF | TGCGCCAGCAGCTTTGGCAGCTCCTACAATGAGCAGTTCTTC
TRBJ1-3 | TRBV4-2 | many | NA | CASSQVLPIGTSGNTIYF | TGTGCCAGCAGCCAAGTATTGCCCATTGGGACAAGTGGAAACACCATATATTTT
TRBJ1-2 | TRBV5-5 | NA | NA | CASSSFRSYGYTF | TGTGCCAGCAGCTCATTCAGGAGCTATGGCTACACCTTC
TRBJ2-7 | TRBV6-2/TRBV6-3 | medium-sized | NA | CASSEGGTYEQYF | TGTGCCAGCAGTGAAGGAGGGACCTACGAGCAGTACTTC
TRBJ2-5 | TRBV6-2/TRBV6-3 | NA | TRBD1 | CASSYGGQGGETQYF | TGTGCCAGCAGTTACGGGGGACAGGGTGGGGAGACCCAGTACTTC
TRBJ2-2 | TRBV6-1 | medium-sized | NA | CASSPQGSGELFF | TGTGCCAGCAGTCCCCAGGGTTCCGGGGAGCTGTTTTTT
TRBJ1-2 | TRBV12-3/TRBV12-4 | few | NA | CASSLRVPYGYTF | TGTGCCAGCAGTTTGCGGGTACCCTATGGCTACACCTTC
TRBJ2-3 | TRBV6-1 | NA | TRBD1 | CASIGGTGTDTQYF | TGTGCCAGCATTGGGGGGACAGGCACAGATACTCAGTATTTT
TRBJ2-3 | TRBV12-3/TRBV12-4 | many | NA | CASSLYSARTDTQYF | TGTGCCAGCAGTTTATATAGCGCACGGACAGATACGCAGTATTTT
TRBJ1-5 | TRBV27 | NA | NA | CASSLMVLQPQHF | TGTGCCAGCAGTTTAATGGTCCTGCAGCCCCAGCATTTT
TRBJ2-4 | TRBV7-6 | many | TRBD1 | CASSNPDRGKNIQYF | TGTGCCAGCAGCAACCCGGACAGGGGGAAAAACATTCAGTACTTC
TRBJ2-3 | TRBV27 | NA | NA | CASSPLSVTDTQYF | TGTGCCAGCAGTCCCCTATCGGTCACAGATACGCAGTATTTT
TRBJ2-5 | TRBV18 | many | NA | CASSPGQGNRETQYF | TGTGCCAGCTCACCGGGCCAGGGGAACCGGGAGACCCAGTACTTC
TRBJ2-3 | TRBV20-1 | NA | NA | CSGTPGGPSDTQYF | TGCAGTGGGACCCCGGGTGGCCCGTCGGATACGCAGTATTTT
TRBJ1-6 | TRBV5-1 | medium-sized | NA | CASSLASGRKDSPLHF | TGCGCCAGCAGCTTGGCTTCAGGGCGGAAGGATTCACCCCTCCACTTT
TRBJ1-5 | TRBV12-3/TRBV12-4 | many | NA | CASSFGGQSGQPQHF | TGTGCCAGCAGTTTTGGAGGACAGTCGGGACAGCCCCAGCATTTT
TRBJ1-5 | TRBV6-1 | NA | NA | CASSDGGRNQPQHF | TGTGCCAGCAGCGATGGAGGGAGAAATCAGCCCCAGCATTTT
TRBJ2-3 | TRBV10-3 | NA | TRBD2 | CAISPQSGSAVWADTQYF | TGTGCCATCAGCCCTCAAAGCGGGAGCGCAGTCTGGGCAGATACGCAGTATTTT
TRBJ2-7 | TRBV27 | medium-sized | NA | CACRPAGSYEQYF | TGTGCCTGTCGCCCCGCGGGCTCCTACGAGCAGTACTTC
TRBJ1-1 | TRBV10-3 | many | NA | CAIDRGGRDTEAFF | TGTGCCATTGACCGGGGAGGGAGGGACACTGAAGCTTTCTTT
TRBJ1-2 | TRBV18 | many | TRBD1 | CASSPRGLSYGYTF | TGTGCCAGCTCACCCAGGGGGCTAAGCTATGGCTACACCTTC
TRBJ2-2 | TRBV5-1 | NA | NA | CASSLGSVTGDLLF | TGCGCCAGCAGCTTGGGATCGGTCACCGGGGATCTGCTTTTT
TRBJ2-7 | TRBV19 | many | NA | CASSPISSQGFGEQYF | TGTGCCAGTAGTCCCATATCCTCCCAGGGATTCGGCGAGCAGTACTTC
TRBJ1-2 | TRBV20-1 | NA | TRBD1 | CSATFPGQGFYGYTF | TGCAGTGCTACCTTCCCGGGACAGGGGTTCTATGGCTACACCTTC
TRBJ2-1 | TRBV20-1 | medium-sized | TRBD2 | CSARTSGHYNEQFF | TGCAGTGCTAGGACTAGCGGGCACTACAATGAGCAGTTCTTC